A selection of T cell receptor beta chains follows, all from one sample in a study of shared clonotypes between healthy human individuals. The repertoire was sequenced with immunoSEQ multiplex PCR; TCRdb's copy has only in-frame clones and lacks some. The data contain 1,100,000 or so clones, about four fifths of them seen just once; the ten biggest clones take up about 0.52%. The sequenced sample consisted of memory CD4+ T cells from PBMCs. The receptor set was obtained from a man younger than 35 in good health. Some clones in this sample may be carry-over from other donors' samples. The CDR3 runs from the conserved cysteine through the conserved F or W. The D gene is left open where the match is weak. For some rows the clone size is stated as once, few or many, or as a class when expanded; others skip it.

j_call	v_call	d_call	clone_size	cdr3_nt	cdr3_aa
TRBJ2-2	TRBV4-2	TRBD2	NA	TGTGCCAGCAGCCCAGAGGGGACTAGCGGTATTCTCGGAGAGCTGTTTTTT	CASSPEGTSGILGELFF
TRBJ2-3	TRBV11-2	TRBD2	NA	TGTGCCAGCAGCCTCTCCGCGGGGGGCACAGATACGCAGTATTTT	CASSLSAGGTDTQYF
TRBJ1-5	TRBV28	NA	few	TGTGCCAGCAGCCCCTCCGGGGGCAAGCCCCAGCATTTT	CASSPSGGKPQHF
TRBJ2-1	TRBV11-2	TRBD2	NA	TGTGCCAGCAGCCACCGGGGGGACCACTCCTACAATGAGCAGTTCTTC	CASSHRGDHSYNEQFF
TRBJ2-5	TRBV2	NA	NA	TGTGCCAGCGCAAAGCTCGGAGAGACCCAGTACTTC	CASAKLGETQYF
TRBJ1-5	TRBV12-5	NA	NA	TGTGCTAGTGGTTTGGTACACGGGGACTGTGGCAATCAGCCCCAGCATTTT	CASGLVHGDCGNQPQHF
TRBJ2-7	TRBV5-1	NA	NA	TGCGCCAGCAGCTTGACCAGAGCCTACGAGCAGTACTTC	CASSLTRAYEQYF
TRBJ2-7	TRBV2	TRBD2	NA	TGTGCCAGCAGTGGGACTAGCGGGTTGGAGCAGTACTTC	CASSGTSGLEQYF
TRBJ2-5	TRBV5-4	NA	NA	TGTGCCAGCAGCTTGCGGACTAATCATCAAGAGACCCAGTACTTC	CASSLRTNHQETQYF
TRBJ2-3	TRBV4-1	NA	NA	TGCGCCAGCAGCCAAGGCCTTCCCAGGGGGGCGAAAGATACGCAGTATTTT	CASSQGLPRGAKDTQYF
TRBJ1-5	TRBV4-2	NA	NA	TGTGCCAGCAGCCAAGCTAGGTGGACAGACGATAGCAATCAGCCCCAGCATTTT	CASSQARWTDDSNQPQHF
TRBJ2-3	TRBV7-9	TRBD2	NA	TGTGCCAGCAGCCCCCCTAGCGGGAGAGGTGATACGCAGTATTTT	CASSPPSGRGDTQYF
TRBJ2-3	TRBV27	TRBD2	NA	TGTGCCAGCAGTTGGGGAGCGGGAGTCAATACGCAGTATTTT	CASSWGAGVNTQYF
TRBJ2-5	TRBV28	NA	NA	TGTGCCAGCAGTTTTTCCGGGTGGCAAGAGACCCAGTACTTC	CASSFSGWQETQYF
TRBJ2-3	TRBV10-3	NA	NA	TGTGCCATCAAGGGGGTTGCGGATACGCAGTATTTT	CAIKGVADTQYF
TRBJ1-2	TRBV5-4	NA	NA	TGTGCCAGCAGGATCTTCACGGCCAACTATGGCTACACCTTC	CASRIFTANYGYTF
TRBJ1-2	TRBV28	NA	NA	TGTGCCAGCAGTTGGGTAGTGGTTGGAGGCTACACCTTC	CASSWVVVGGYTF
TRBJ1-1	TRBV19	NA	few	TGTGCCAGTACTTCATACACTGAAGCTTTCTTT	CASTSYTEAFF
TRBJ1-1	TRBV28	NA	few	TGTGCCAGCAGTGTGGGGGCCCGCCGGGCTGAAGCTTTCTTT	CASSVGARRAEAFF
TRBJ2-5	TRBV4-3	TRBD2	many	TGCGCCAGCAGCCCGTATGCGGGGGGCCCACAAGAGACCCAGTACTTC	CASSPYAGGPQETQYF
TRBJ2-7	TRBV28	NA	NA	TGTGCCAGCCTTGAATCCGGCCTAGGGGGCGAGCAGTACTTC	CASLESGLGGEQYF
TRBJ2-2	TRBV9	NA	NA	TGTGCCAGCAGACCCCAGGGCGGGGCAGGGGAGCTGTTTTTT	CASRPQGGAGELFF
TRBJ2-5	TRBV30	TRBD1	once	TGTGCCTGGGCTGGGACAGTCGGGCAAGAGACCCAGTACTTC	CAWAGTVGQETQYF
TRBJ2-7	TRBV4-1	TRBD1	few	TGCGCCAGCAGCCAGACGACAGGGGATCAGTACGAGCAGTACTTC	CASSQTTGDQYEQYF
TRBJ2-5	TRBV5-1	NA	NA	TGCGCCAGCAGCTTGGCCGCAGGGCTAGAGACCCAGTACTTC	CASSLAAGLETQYF
TRBJ2-1	TRBV5-1	TRBD2	NA	TGCGCCAGCAGCTTGGCCTCGAGCGGGAGGGCCTTGCAGTTCTTC	CASSLASSGRALQFF
TRBJ2-4	TRBV7-3	TRBD2	once	TGTGCCAGCAGCTTAACGACCGGGACTAAGATCCACTTC	CASSLTTGTKIHF
TRBJ1-1	TRBV19	NA	NA	TGTGCCAGTAGTATAGAGGGTGACACTGAAGCTTTCTTT	CASSIEGDTEAFF
TRBJ1-5	TRBV27	NA	NA	TGTGCCAGCAGTTTATCAGGGGAACATCAGCCCCAGCATTTT	CASSLSGEHQPQHF
TRBJ1-5	TRBV2	NA	NA	TGTGCCAGCAGTGAAGCGGCGATCGATCAGCCCCAGCATTTT	CASSEAAIDQPQHF
TRBJ1-1	TRBV13	NA	NA	TGTGCCAGCAGCGGCGGATGGGGGACCACTGAAGCTTTCTTT	CASSGGWGTTEAFF
TRBJ2-6	TRBV28	NA	NA	TGTGCCAGCACCTCGGGGGCCAACGTCCTGACTTTC	CASTSGANVLTF
TRBJ1-4	TRBV2	NA	NA	TGTGCCAGCTCGGTCCGGGAGATACGGCCAAAACTGTTTTTT	CASSVREIRPKLFF
TRBJ1-1	TRBV18	NA	NA	TGTGCCAGCTCACCAATGGGCACTGAAGCTTTCTTT	CASSPMGTEAFF
TRBJ1-5	TRBV5-1	NA	NA	TGCGCCAGCAGCCCCGACGGGGGCTTCAATCAGCCCCAGCATTTT	CASSPDGGFNQPQHF
TRBJ2-3	TRBV7-3	NA	once	TGTGCCAGCAGCTTAATCCGAAACACAGATACGCAGTATTTT	CASSLIRNTDTQYF
TRBJ1-1	TRBV9	NA	NA	TGTGCCAGCAGCGCCGGGCCCCAGGGAAACACTGAAGCTTTCTTT	CASSAGPQGNTEAFF
TRBJ1-4	TRBV7-9	TRBD1	NA	TGTGCCAGCAGCTTCTCTGGGTCAGGGGGTGGAGAAAAACTGTTTTTT	CASSFSGSGGGEKLFF
TRBJ2-6	TRBV21-1	NA	NA	NA	CASSKVVGQGSSGANVLTF
TRBJ1-1	TRBV25-1	NA	NA	TGTGCCAGCAGTGAATATGCGACTGGGCAGGGGAACACTGAAGCTTTCTTT	CASSEYATGQGNTEAFF
TRBJ2-2	TRBV2	NA	NA	TGTGCCAGCAGTCGTCCCTCGAACACCGGGGAGCTGTTTTTT	CASSRPSNTGELFF
TRBJ2-3	TRBV7-2	TRBD2	NA	TGTGCCAGCAGCTTCGCAGCGGGGCCCACAGATACGCAGTATTTT	CASSFAAGPTDTQYF